The sequence of this T cell receptor (beta chain) was determined in a study of OX40 agonist ivuxolimab in advanced cancers. Study information: Dose-escalation subjects each had hepatocellular carcinoma, melanoma, renal cell or head and neck cancer. The mean age was about 61 years, ranging from 23 to 79, with 65% to 85% of participants male.

Data came from immunoSEQ multiplex PCR; TCRdb stores just in-frame clones and leaves some out. The repertoire holds approximately 82,000 clones, with around nine tenths as singletons. A note on this clone: As yet, its antigen is unknown.

Whole-study findings and limits: In the 0.1 to 3.0 mg/kg range, CD4+ and CD8+ blood T cells had expanded clonally by week 6.

The TCR sequence derives from an adult with an advanced solid tumor such as melanoma, head and neck, liver or kidney cancer. This specimen was CD4+ or CD8+ T cells sorted from blood, taken in a trial of the OX40 agonist ivuxolimab.

CDR3 protein: CAWSTNEKLFF. The CDR3 DNA sequence: TGTGCCTGGAGCACAAATGAAAAACTGTTTTTT. The gene calls are TRBV30 and TRBJ1-4; D is unresolved. Trimming removed 3 bases at V and 5 bases at J, with 4 bases between. CDR1 and CDR2 (germline): GTSNPN, SVGIG (reference sequence). The CDR3 covers 11 residues.